The 18 T cell receptor beta chains below were found in one sample sequenced in a study of pediatric ulcerative colitis. Data came from immunoSEQ multiplex PCR; TCRdb stores just in-frame clones and leaves some out. The sample consists of about 60,000 clones, about 90% of them appearing once. The source material was blood. These receptors were collected from a boy younger than 18 who was a control in a study of pediatric ulcerative colitis.

The rearrangement joins TRBV5-4 to TRBJ2-5; 8 bases match TRBD2. The germline V gene has CDR1 SGHNT and CDR2 YYREEE (reference sequence). Trimming cost V 5 bases and J 5 bases; bases outside gene matches: 11. The CDR3 is made up of 15 amino acids. The CDR3 nucleotides read TGTGCCAGCAGTCCCGCGGGAGGAGGTTCGGAGACCCAGTACTTC. The encoded protein is CASSPAGGGSETQYF.

This chain joins TRBV28 and TRBJ2-3; D could derive from TRBD1 or TRBD2 (5 bases each). V shed 3 bases and J shed 0 bases, with 10 bases lying between them. This CDR3 is 15 amino acids long. Germline V lookup: CDR1 MDHEN, CDR2 SYDVKM. DNA for the CDR3: TGTGCCAGCAGTTTGAGAGGGGCAAGCACAGATACGCAGTATTTT. Encoded protein: CASSLRGASTDTQYF.

This clone has just one count. This rearrangement joins TRBV18 to TRBJ2-2; D is ambiguous. Germline CDR1 reads KGHSH; CDR2 reads LQKENI. The V end lost 8 bases, the J end lost 10 bases, and 14 bases lay between the germline ends. The CDR3 sequence is 12 residues long. The CDR3 region is CASIYQAEELFF. As DNA, the CDR3 is TGTGCCAGCATTTACCAAGCCGAGGAGCTGTTTTTT.

This chain uses TRBV29-1 with TRBJ1-5, with 7 bases fitting TRBD1. Germline V gene data show CDR1 as SQVTM and CDR2 as ANQGSEA. The CDR3 runs to 15 residues. Trimming took 7 bases from V and 0 from J; bases not matched to a gene: 9. In nucleotides, the CDR3 is TGCAGCGCCTCCGGGACAGTTTATAGCAATCAGCCCCAGCATTTT. This codes for CSASGTVYSNQPQHF.

V gene TRBV20-1 combines with J gene TRBJ2-7, with unresolved D. CDR3 length: 10 amino acids. CDR1 DFQATT and CDR2 SNEGSKA come from the germline V gene (reference sequence). Deletions cut 6 bases from V and 3 bases from J, with 6 bases between. CDR3 sequence: CSAYDYEQYF. The CDR3 coding sequence is TGCAGTGCCTATGACTACGAGCAGTACTTC.

This clone has just a few counts. The V gene is TRBV19, the J gene TRBJ1-3; D ambiguous. The V gene lost 3 bases and the J gene lost 1 base, with 10 bases spanning the gap. The germline V gene has CDR1 LNHDA and CDR2 SQIVND (reference sequence). CDR3 length: 15 residues. DNA of the CDR3: TGTGCCAGTAGTATCGCGTCTCGTTCTGGAAACACCATATATTTT. This translates into CASSIASRSGNTIYF.

The V and J genes are TRBV4-1 and TRBJ1-4; TRBD1 matches at 8 bases. The CDR3 length is 15 residues. Germline-derived CDR1 and CDR2 are MGHRA and YSYEKL. Losses at the gene ends were 4 bases for V and 5 bases for J; bases not matched to a gene: 6. This chain's CDR3 is CASSRTGTGNEKLFF. The CDR3 DNA is TGCGCCAGCAGCCGAACCGGGACAGGAAATGAAAAACTGTTTTTT.

The chain is built from TRBV7-9 and TRBJ2-5; no definite D call. The V end lost 5 bases, the J end lost 5 bases, and 12 bases lay between the germline ends. The CDR3 length is 13 residues. The germline V gene has CDR1 SEHNR and CDR2 FQNEAQ (reference sequence). CDR3: CASSLVVPETQYF. CDR3 DNA sequence: TGTGCCAGCAGCCTCGTTGTACCGGAGACCCAGTACTTC.

This chain links TRBV7-9 with TRBJ2-1, with D hard to call. This CDR3 is built from 14 residues. Per germline, CDR1 SEHNR and CDR2 FQNEAQ (reference sequence). V was trimmed by 1 base and J by 5 bases, leaving 9 bases between them. For the CDR3, the DNA is TGTGCCAGCAGCTTAGGGGCAGATAACAATGAGCAGTTCTTC. Its translation is CASSLGADNNEQFF.

J is TRBJ2-6 and V is TRBV28; 8 positions agree with TRBD2. Germline values: CDR1 MDHEN, CDR2 SYDVKM. This CDR3 is 16 amino acids long. With V trimmed by 6 bases and J by 4 bases, 8 bases remained unmatched. CDR3 sequence reads: CASSRAGGAGANVLTF. CDR3 nucleotides: TGTGCCAGCAGCCGCGCGGGGGGCGCCGGGGCCAACGTCCTGACTTTC.

This clone was recorded a few times. V gene TRBV7-2 combines with J gene TRBJ1-2; D may be TRBD1 (5 bases). The CDR3 length is 15 residues. Trimming took off 1 base at V and 4 bases at J, with 13 bases between the two ends. Per the germline V gene, CDR1 is SGHTA and CDR2 is FQGNSA. For the CDR3, the DNA is TGTGCCAGCAGCTTAGGGGGTTCGGACACCTATGGCTACACCTTC. Translation gives CASSLGGSDTYGYTF.

The V call is TRBV15, the J call TRBJ1-2; no firm D call. The CDR3 length is 14 residues. The V and J ends lost 8 bases and 3 bases respectively, with 16 bases between them. Germline V lookup: CDR1 LNHNV, CDR2 YYDKDF (reference sequence). The CDR3 loop is CATEASLADYGYTF. Here the CDR3 DNA reads TGTGCCACCGAAGCATCCCTTGCGGACTATGGCTACACCTTC.

The chain uses TRBV23-1 and TRBJ2-3, with D possibly called TRBD1 or TRBD2 (6 bases each). TRBV23-1 is reported as an ORF; its role is uncertain. V lost 0 bases, J lost 3 bases, and 13 bases lay in between. The CDR3 has 16 residues. CDR3 residues: CASSQSSGEETDTQYF. CDR3 in DNA: TGCGCCAGCAGTCAATCGTCAGGGGAGGAGACAGATACGCAGTATTTT.

The chain combines TRBV6-5 with TRBJ1-1, with a possible D match to TRBD1 (5 bases). Trimming took off 3 bases at V and 1 base at J, with 9 bases between the two ends. The CDR3 runs to 14 residues. Germline CDR1 reads MNHEY; CDR2 reads SVGAGI. CDR3 nucleotides: TGTGCCAGCAGTTATTCAGGGAAGAACACTGAAGCTTTCTTT. Translating gives CASSYSGKNTEAFF.

The V gene is TRBV14, the J gene TRBJ1-6; 10 nucleotides match TRBD1. The CDR3 consists of 15 residues. Germline CDR1 reads SGHDN; CDR2 reads FVKESK. Trimming took 3 bases from V and 9 from J; bases not matched to a gene: 5. The CDR3 is CASSQTGTGVSPLHF. CDR3 DNA sequence: TGTGCCAGCAGCCAGACCGGGACAGGGGTTTCACCCCTCCACTTT.

J is TRBJ1-4 and V is TRBV9; unclear D gene. V lost 3 bases, J lost 0 bases, and 15 bases lay in between. Germline CDR1 SGDLS, CDR2 YYNGEE. This CDR3 comprises 17 residues. CDR3 sequence reads: CASSAGGGSATNEKLFF. CDR3 coding DNA: TGTGCCAGCAGCGCCGGAGGAGGGAGCGCAACTAATGAAAAACTGTTTTTT.

The CDR3: CASSLKGRNEKLFF. Here the CDR3 DNA reads TGTGCCAGCAGCTTAAAGGGGAGGAATGAAAAACTGTTTTTT. V gene TRBV7-9 combines with J gene TRBJ1-4, with D tentatively TRBD1 (5 bases). CDR1 is SEHNR, CDR2 FQNEAQ, per germline (reference sequence). There are 14 residues in the CDR3. Between the trimmed V and J ends, which lost 2 bases and 5 bases, there was a span of 9 bases.

The chain is built from TRBV13 and TRBJ2-6, with TRBD1 matching over 9 bases. After removal of 4 bases from V and 4 bases from J, the junction contained 14 bases not matched to a gene. The CDR3 has 19 amino acids. Germline lookup yields CDR1 PRHDT and CDR2 FYEKMQ (reference sequence). The CDR3 spells CASSSETGQGPSGANVLTF. The CDR3 DNA reads as TGTGCCAGCAGCTCCGAGACGGGACAGGGACCCTCAGGGGCCAACGTCCTGACTTTC.